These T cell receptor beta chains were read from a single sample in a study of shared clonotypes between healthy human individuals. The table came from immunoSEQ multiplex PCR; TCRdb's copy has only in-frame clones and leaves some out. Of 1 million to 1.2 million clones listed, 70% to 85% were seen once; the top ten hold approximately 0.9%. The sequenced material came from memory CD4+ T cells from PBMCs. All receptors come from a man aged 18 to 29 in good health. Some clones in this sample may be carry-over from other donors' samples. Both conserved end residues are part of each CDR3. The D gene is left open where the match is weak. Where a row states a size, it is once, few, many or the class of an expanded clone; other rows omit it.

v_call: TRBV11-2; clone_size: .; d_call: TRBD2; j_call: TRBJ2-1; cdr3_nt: TGTGCCAGCACCAGATGGGAGCGGGAGGGCCCGGTCTTC; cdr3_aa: CASTRWEREGPVF
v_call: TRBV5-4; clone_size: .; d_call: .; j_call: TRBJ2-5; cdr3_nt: TGTGCCAGCAGCCGAGGGGACCAACGGTACCAAGAGACCCAGTACTTC; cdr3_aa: CASSRGDQRYQETQYF
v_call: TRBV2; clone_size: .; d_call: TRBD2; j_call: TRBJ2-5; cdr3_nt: TGTGCCAGCAGTCTGGGACTAGCGGGAGGGGGAGAGACCCAGTACTTC; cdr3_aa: CASSLGLAGGGETQYF
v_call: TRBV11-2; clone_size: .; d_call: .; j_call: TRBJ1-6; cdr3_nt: TGTGCCAGCAGCATACAGGGTCGGGGCAATTCACCCCTCCACTTT; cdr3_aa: CASSIQGRGNSPLHF
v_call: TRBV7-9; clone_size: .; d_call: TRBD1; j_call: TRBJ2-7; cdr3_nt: TGTGCCAGCAGCAACCGGGACAGGGGACCCTACGAGCAGTACTTC; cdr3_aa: CASSNRDRGPYEQYF
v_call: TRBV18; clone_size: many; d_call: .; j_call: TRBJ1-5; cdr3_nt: TGTGCCAGCTCACCACAGGGGGATCAGCCCCAGCATTTT; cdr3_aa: CASSPQGDQPQHF
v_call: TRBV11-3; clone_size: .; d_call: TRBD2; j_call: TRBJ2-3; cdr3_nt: TGTGCCAGCAGCTTAGTTAGCGGGGGCACAGATACGCAGTATTTT; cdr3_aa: CASSLVSGGTDTQYF
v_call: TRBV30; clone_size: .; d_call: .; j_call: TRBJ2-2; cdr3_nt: TGTGCCTGGGCCAGGGAAAAACGGCACACCGGGGAGCTGTTTTTT; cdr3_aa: CAWAREKRHTGELFF
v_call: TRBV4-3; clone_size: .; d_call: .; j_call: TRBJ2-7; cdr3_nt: TGCGCCAGCAGCCAAGTGTTTGGCCTCGGGGTTACCTACGAGCAGTACTTC; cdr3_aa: CASSQVFGLGVTYEQYF
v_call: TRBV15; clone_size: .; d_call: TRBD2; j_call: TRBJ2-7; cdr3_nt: TGTGCCACCAGCAGAGACCGGGCTAGCGGCTTCTACGAGCAGTACTTC; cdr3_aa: CATSRDRASGFYEQYF
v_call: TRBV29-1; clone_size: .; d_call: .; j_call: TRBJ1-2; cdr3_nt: TGCAGCGTTGCCGTCTCCAGGGGCTTTGGCTACACCTTC; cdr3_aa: CSVAVSRGFGYTF
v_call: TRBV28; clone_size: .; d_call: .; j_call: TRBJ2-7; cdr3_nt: TGTGCCAGCAGTACTCACAGGTACGAGCAGTACTTC; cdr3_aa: CASSTHRYEQYF
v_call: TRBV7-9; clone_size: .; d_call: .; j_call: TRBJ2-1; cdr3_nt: TGTGCCAGCAGCTTGGGTCTACTGCGGTCGTTAGCCACCTACAATGAGCAGTTCTTC; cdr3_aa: CASSLGLLRSLATYNEQFF
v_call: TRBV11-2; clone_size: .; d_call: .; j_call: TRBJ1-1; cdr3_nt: TGTGCCAGCAGCTTTCCCGAGGGGGGGACAATGAACACTGAAGCTTTCTTT; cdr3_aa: CASSFPEGGTMNTEAFF
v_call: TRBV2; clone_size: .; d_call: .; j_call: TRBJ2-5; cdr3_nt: TGTGCCAGCAGTGAAGCGCTCGGAGGGGGGACCCAGTACTTC; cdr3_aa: CASSEALGGGTQYF
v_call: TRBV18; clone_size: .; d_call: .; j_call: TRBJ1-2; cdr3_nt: TGTGCCAGCTCCCAAGACAGGAATTTGGACTATGGCTACACCTTC; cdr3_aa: CASSQDRNLDYGYTF
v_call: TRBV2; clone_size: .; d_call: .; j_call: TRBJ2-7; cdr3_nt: TGTGCCAGCACTAGACAGGCACTTTCCTACGAGCAGTACTTC; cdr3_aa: CASTRQALSYEQYF
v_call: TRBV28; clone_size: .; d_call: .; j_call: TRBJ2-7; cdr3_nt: TGTGCCAGCAGTTTACAGGGTCGAGAGCAGTACTTC; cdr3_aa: CASSLQGREQYF
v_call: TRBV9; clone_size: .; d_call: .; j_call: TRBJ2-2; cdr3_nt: TGTGCCAGCAGCGTAGGGGGGATCAACACCGGGGAGCTGTTTTTT; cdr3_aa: CASSVGGINTGELFF
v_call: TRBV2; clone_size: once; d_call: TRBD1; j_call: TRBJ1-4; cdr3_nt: TGTGCCAGCAGGGCGACAGGGGCAACTAATGAAAAACTGTTTTTT; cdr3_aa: CASRATGATNEKLFF
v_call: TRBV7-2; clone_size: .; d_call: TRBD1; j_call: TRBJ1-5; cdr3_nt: TGTGCCAGCAGCTTAGACGGACAGGGGGGGAATCAGCCCCAGCATTTT; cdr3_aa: CASSLDGQGGNQPQHF
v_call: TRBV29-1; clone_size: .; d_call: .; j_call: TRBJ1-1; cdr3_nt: TGCAGCGTTGTGTCCAGCCACCCGAGGGACACTGAAGCTTTCTTT; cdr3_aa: CSVVSSHPRDTEAFF
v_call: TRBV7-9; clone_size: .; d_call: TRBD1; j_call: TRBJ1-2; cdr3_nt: TGTGCCAGCAGCTTAGAGGACAGGGGGCAGGGCTACACCTTC; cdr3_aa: CASSLEDRGQGYTF